This TCR beta chain was profiled in a study of siplizumab effects on memory and regulatory T cells. General study points: Siplizumab brought about a significant reduction in alloreactive sequences traceable to unstimulated CD4+ memory cells. A minor share of alloreactive clones matched unstimulated subsets.

Libraries were prepared by immunoSEQ multiplex PCR; TCRdb keeps only in-frame clonotypes and omits some of them. The table has over 85,000 clones, roughly 92% seen once. CDR3 length: 17 amino acids. After removal of 3 bases from V and 0 bases from J, the junction contained 6 bases not matched to a gene. Germline V gene lookup returns CDR1 LNHDA and CDR2 SQIVND (reference sequence). With regard to this clone: Its antigen is unknown.

Sequenced input: CD4+ T cells sorted from blood. The TCR was taken from a human donor in good health. V and J are TRBV19 and TRBJ2-1, with 9 bases aligning to TRBD2. For the CDR3, the DNA is TGTGCCAGTAGTATGACCCTAGCGGGATTCTCCTACAATGAGCAGTTCTTC. Its protein is CASSMTLAGFSYNEQFF.